This entry lists 2 T cell receptor beta chains sequenced from one sample in a study of T cells in localized non-small cell lung cancer. Measured with immunoSEQ multiplex PCR; TCRdb has only the in-frame clones, and not every one. The table includes tens of thousands of clones, 78% detected once. This material consisted of peripheral blood, taken before any cancer treatment. Source of these receptors: a male donor at least 60 years old with stage II squamous cell lung carcinoma.

The gene calls are TRBV5-1 and TRBJ1-1, with D perhaps TRBD1 (6 bases). V was shortened by 1 base and J by 0 bases, with 10 bases between the two germline ends. The V gene's germline CDR1 is SGHRS and CDR2 YFSETQ. This CDR3 has 15 residues. CDR3 sequence reads: CASSLSGQLNTEAFF. In nucleotides, the CDR3 is TGCGCCAGCAGCTTGAGTGGACAGTTGAACACTGAAGCTTTCTTT.

This clone was observed a handful of times. V and J are TRBV5-1 and TRBJ1-1, with D maybe TRBD1 (6 bases). This CDR3 contains 14 residues. The germline V gene encodes CDR1 SGHRS and CDR2 YFSETQ. V was trimmed by 4 bases and J by 2 bases, leaving 12 bases between them. CDR3 in amino acids: CASSGGQSNTEAFF. The CDR3 DNA is TGCGCCAGCAGCGGTGGACAGAGTAACACTGAAGCTTTCTTT.